This T cell receptor (beta chain) originates from a study of radiotherapy plus CTLA-4 blockade in lung cancer. Clones were sequenced by immunoSEQ multiplex PCR, and TCRdb holds only the in-frame ones, with some missing. The table includes 55,000 or so clones, around 80% detected once. This CDR3 has 15 amino acids. Trimming removed 6 bases from V and 6 bases from J, with 20 bases in between. Germline V gives CDR1 KGHSH, CDR2 LQKENI. V and J are TRBV18 and TRBJ1-1, with D possibly matching TRBD1 (6 bases). The source material was peripheral blood, sampled from a patient treated with radiotherapy plus ipilimumab. This sequence originates from a human donor with non-small cell lung cancer whose response to radiotherapy plus ipilimumab could not be evaluated. The CDR3 DNA reads TGTGCCAGCTCTCACGGAGGGGGGGGGACGTCTGAAGCTTTCTTT. Translation: CASSHGGGGTSEAFF.